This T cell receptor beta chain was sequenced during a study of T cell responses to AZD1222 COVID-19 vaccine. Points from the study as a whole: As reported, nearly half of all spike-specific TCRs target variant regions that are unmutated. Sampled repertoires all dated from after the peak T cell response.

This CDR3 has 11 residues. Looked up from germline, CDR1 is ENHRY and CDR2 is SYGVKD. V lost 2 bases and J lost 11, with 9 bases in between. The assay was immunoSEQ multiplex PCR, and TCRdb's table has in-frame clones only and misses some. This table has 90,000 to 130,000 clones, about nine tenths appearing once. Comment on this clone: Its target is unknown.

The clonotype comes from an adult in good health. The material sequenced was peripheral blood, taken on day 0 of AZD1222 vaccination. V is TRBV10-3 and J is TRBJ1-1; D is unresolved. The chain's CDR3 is CAISEVGLAFF. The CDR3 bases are TGTGCCATCAGTGAGGTTGGTTTGGCTTTCTTT.